The 12 T cell receptor beta chains presented below share a single source sample, sequenced in a study of response to subunit inactivated influenza vaccine. TCRdb redid the calling of the RT-PCR reads with MiXCR, one entry per CDR3 protein. The data hold fewer than 700,000 distinct CDR3 sequences, with 10% to 15% observed a single time. The sample consisted of PBMCs from blood, taken roughly 47 days after vaccination. The receptors stem from a man aged 45-65 years who received an inactivated influenza vaccine.

This clonotype came up a few times. V and J are TRBV7-9 and TRBJ1-1; 9 nucleotides agree with TRBD1. V dropped 5 bases and J dropped 9; count of bases not matched to a gene: 7. Germline CDR1 SEHNR, CDR2 FQNEAQ (reference sequence). This CDR3 comprises 13 residues. The CDR3 DNA sequence: TGTGCCAGCAGCGGGTCCGGGACAGGGAAAGCTTTCTTT. This gives the protein CASSGSGTGKAFF. The full variable domain, completed using reference TRBV7-9 and TRBJ1-1, is DTGVSQNPRHKITKRGQNVTFRCDPISEHNRLYWYRQTLGQGPEFLTYFQNEAQLEKSRLLSDRFSAERPKGSFSTLEIQRTEQGDSAMYLCASSGSGTGKAFFGQGTRLTVV.

This clonotype was counted a few times. The rearrangement uses TRBV20-1 and TRBJ2-1, with 9 positions matching TRBD2. The CDR3 has 14 residues. CDR1 and CDR2 (germline): DFQATT, SNEGSKA (reference sequence). V shed 6 bases, J shed 8 bases, and the junction held 11 bases outside the gene matches. CDR3 nucleotide sequence: TGCAGTGCAAAATCCGGGACTAGCTCGGATGAGCAGTTCTTC. It encodes CSAKSGTSSDEQFF.

V gene TRBV2 combines with J gene TRBJ2-7; 9 nucleotides agree with TRBD1. The CDR3 length is 13 residues. CDR1 is SNHLY and CDR2 is FYNNEI in the germline V gene. The trim removed 10 bases at V and 4 bases at J, leaving 8 bases unmatched. This CDR3 is CATAGGQGYEQYF. The CDR3 DNA follows: TGTGCCACCGCAGGAGGACAGGGGTACGAGCAGTACTTC. The full variable domain, its missing parts supplied by reference TRBV2 and TRBJ2-7, is EPEVTQTPSHQVTQMGQEVILRCVPISNHLYFYWYRQILGQKVEFLVSFYNNEISEKSEIFDDQFSVERPDGSNFTLKIRSTKLEDSAMYFCATAGGQGYEQYFGPGTRLTVT.

The DNA of the CDR3 is TGTGCCAGCAGCTTCGGGCCAAGGGGTAGTTACGAGCAGTACTTC. Residues: CASSFGPRGSYEQYF. This chain joins TRBV7-9 and TRBJ2-7, with a possible D match to TRBD1 (5 bases). V lost 3 bases and J lost 4, with 16 bases in between. From germline, CDR1 is SEHNR and CDR2 FQNEAQ (reference sequence). The CDR3 loop spans 15 amino acids.

This clonotype was picked up a small number of times. This chain uses TRBV7-9 with TRBJ2-3; D might be TRBD1 (6 bases). V gave up 5 bases and J gave up 2 bases, with 14 bases separating them. The CDR3 consists of 15 residues. The germline CDR1 and CDR2 sequences are SEHNR and FQNEAQ (reference sequence). The CDR3 bases are TGTGCCAGCAGCACCCGGACAGAGCACACAGATACGCAGTATTTT. As protein: CASSTRTEHTDTQYF. Combining the CDR3 with reference TRBV7-9 and TRBJ2-3 gives the whole variable domain DTGVSQNPRHKITKRGQNVTFRCDPISEHNRLYWYRQTLGQGPEFLTYFQNEAQLEKSRLLSDRFSAERPKGSFSTLEIQRTEQGDSAMYLCASSTRTEHTDTQYFGPGTRLTVL.

This clonotype occurred many times. V gene TRBV15 combines with J gene TRBJ1-2; possible D gene TRBD1, 5 bases. Germline assignment: CDR1 LNHNV and CDR2 YYDKDF (reference sequence). CDR3 length equals 14 residues. V lost 1 base and J lost 5, with 11 bases in between. CDR3 coding DNA: TGTGCCACCAGCAGAGGAGGGGACCGATATGGCTACACCTTC. Translated, it gives CATSRGGDRYGYTF.

V is TRBV20-1 and J is TRBJ2-2, with 14 bases identical to TRBD2. Germline V gene lookup returns CDR1 DFQATT and CDR2 SNEGSKA (reference sequence). Germline trimming cut 3 bases from V and 6 bases from J; bases unmatched to any gene: 15. The CDR3 is 19 amino acids. The CDR3 DNA sequence: TGCAGTGCTAGGAAAGCCGGGACTAGCGGGAGAGTGGGGGCCGGGGAGCTGTTTTTT. It specifies CSARKAGTSGRVGAGELFF.

This clonotype was observed many times. The chain combines TRBV29-1 with TRBJ2-1; D possibly corresponds to TRBD2 (6 bases). Trimming stripped 1 base from V and 5 bases from J, with 15 bases between. Germline V gene sequence: CDR1 SQVTM, CDR2 ANQGSEA. The length of the CDR3 is 15 residues. The CDR3 reads CSVEGGGRIHNEQFF. CDR3 bases: TGCAGCGTTGAAGGAGGTGGGAGGATCCACAATGAGCAGTTCTTC.

The chain joins TRBV5-1 to TRBJ2-3, with D possibly being TRBD1 (7 bases). In germline, CDR1 is SGHRS, CDR2 YFSETQ. The ends were cut back, 6 bases at V and 2 bases at J, with 13 bases in the middle. There are 14 residues in the CDR3. The CDR3 loop reads CASKRRGHTDTQYF. The DNA for the CDR3 is TGCGCCAGCAAACGGAGGGGGCACACAGATACGCAGTATTTT.

This clonotype was found a few times. J is TRBJ2-1 and V is TRBV7-2; D may match TRBD1 or TRBD2 (5 bases each). Trimming left V 3 bases short and J 6 bases short, with 15 bases between. Germline values: CDR1 SGHTA, CDR2 FQGNSA. The CDR3 loop spans 15 amino acids. CDR3 nucleotide sequence: TGTGCCAGCAGCTTGGGGGTCCTTGGACCCAATGAGCAGTTCTTC. It encodes CASSLGVLGPNEQFF. The whole variable domain, remainder taken from reference TRBV7-2 and TRBJ2-1, is GAGVSQSPSNKVTEKGKDVELRCDPISGHTALYWYRQSLGQGLEFLIYFQGNSAPDKSGLPSDRFSAERTGGSVSTLTIQRTQQEDSAVYLCASSLGVLGPNEQFFGPGTRLTVL.

This clonotype was seen only a few times. The chain joins TRBV12-3 or TRBV12-4 to TRBJ1-5; unclear D gene. Trimming took 4 bases from V and 7 from J, leaving 8 bases between them. The CDR3 sequence is 12 residues long. The CDR3 reads CASSSVGQPQHF. CDR3 sequence (DNA): TGTGCCAGCAGTTCGGTCGGGCAGCCCCAGCATTTT.

The chain uses TRBV5-6 and TRBJ2-1, with TRBD2 matching 8 bases. This CDR3 contains 14 residues. Germline V CDR1 and CDR2: SGHDT, YYEEEE. Losses at the gene ends were 0 bases for V and 7 bases for J; bases not matched to a gene: 3. DNA of the CDR3: TGTGCCAGCAGCTTGGGTAGCGGGGTAAATGAGCAGTTCTTC. Translation: CASSLGSGVNEQFF.